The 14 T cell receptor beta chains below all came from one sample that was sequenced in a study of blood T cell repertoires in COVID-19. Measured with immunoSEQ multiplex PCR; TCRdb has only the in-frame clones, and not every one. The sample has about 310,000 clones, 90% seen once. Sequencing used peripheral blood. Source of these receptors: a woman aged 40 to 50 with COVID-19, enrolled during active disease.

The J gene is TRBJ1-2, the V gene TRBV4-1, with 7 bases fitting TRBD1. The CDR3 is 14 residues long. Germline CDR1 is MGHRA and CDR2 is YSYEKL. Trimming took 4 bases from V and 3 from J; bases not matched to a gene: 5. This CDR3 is CASSRQGFDYGYTF. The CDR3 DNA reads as TGCGCCAGCAGCCGACAGGGTTTCGACTATGGCTACACCTTC.

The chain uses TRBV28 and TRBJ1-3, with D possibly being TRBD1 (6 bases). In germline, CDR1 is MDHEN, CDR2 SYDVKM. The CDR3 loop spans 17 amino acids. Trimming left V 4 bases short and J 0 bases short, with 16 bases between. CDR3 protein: CASSSPPQGFSGNTIYF. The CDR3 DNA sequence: TGTGCCAGCAGTTCCCCACCACAGGGCTTCTCTGGAAACACCATATATTTT.

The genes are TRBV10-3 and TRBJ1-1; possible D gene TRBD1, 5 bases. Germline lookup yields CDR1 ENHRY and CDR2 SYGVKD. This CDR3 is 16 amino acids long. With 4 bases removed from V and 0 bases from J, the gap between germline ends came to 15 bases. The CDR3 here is CAISGAGLGLNTEAFF. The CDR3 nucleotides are TGTGCCATCAGTGGGGCGGGACTGGGGTTGAACACTGAAGCTTTCTTT.

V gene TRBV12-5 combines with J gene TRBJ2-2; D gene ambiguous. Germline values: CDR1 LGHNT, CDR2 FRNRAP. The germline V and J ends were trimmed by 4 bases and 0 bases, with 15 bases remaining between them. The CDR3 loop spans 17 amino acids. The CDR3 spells CASGSGSLVPNTGELFF. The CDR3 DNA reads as TGTGCTAGTGGTTCCGGGTCCCTTGTTCCGAACACCGGGGAGCTGTTTTTT.

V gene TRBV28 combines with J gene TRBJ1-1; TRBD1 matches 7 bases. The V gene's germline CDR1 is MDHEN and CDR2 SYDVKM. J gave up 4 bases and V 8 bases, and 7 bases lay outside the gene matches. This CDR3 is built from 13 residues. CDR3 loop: CASGTPGGTEAFF. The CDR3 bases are TGTGCCAGCGGGACCCCAGGGGGCACTGAAGCTTTCTTT.

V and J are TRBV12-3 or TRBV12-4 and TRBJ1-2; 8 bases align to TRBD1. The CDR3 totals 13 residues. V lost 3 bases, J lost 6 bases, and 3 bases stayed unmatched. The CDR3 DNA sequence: TGTGCCAGCAGTTTGTCAGGGGGCAATGGCTACACCTTC. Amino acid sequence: CASSLSGGNGYTF.

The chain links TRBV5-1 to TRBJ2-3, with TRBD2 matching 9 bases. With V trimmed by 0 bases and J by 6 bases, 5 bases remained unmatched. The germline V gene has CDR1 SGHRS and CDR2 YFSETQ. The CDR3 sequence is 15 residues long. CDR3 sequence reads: CASSLGLAGPDTQYF. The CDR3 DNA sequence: TGCGCCAGCAGCTTGGGGCTAGCGGGACCGGATACGCAGTATTTT. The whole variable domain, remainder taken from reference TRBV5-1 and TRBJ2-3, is KAGVTQTPRYLIKTRGQQVTLSCSPISGHRSVSWYQQTPGQGLQFLFEYFSETQRNKGNFPGRFSGRQFSNSRSEMNVSTLELGDSALYLCASSLGLAGPDTQYFGPGTRLTVL.

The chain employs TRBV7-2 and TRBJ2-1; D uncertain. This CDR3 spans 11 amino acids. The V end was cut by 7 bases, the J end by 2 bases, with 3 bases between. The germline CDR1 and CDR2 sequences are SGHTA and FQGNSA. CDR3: CASTTYNEQFF. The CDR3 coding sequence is TGTGCCAGCACCACCTACAATGAGCAGTTCTTC.

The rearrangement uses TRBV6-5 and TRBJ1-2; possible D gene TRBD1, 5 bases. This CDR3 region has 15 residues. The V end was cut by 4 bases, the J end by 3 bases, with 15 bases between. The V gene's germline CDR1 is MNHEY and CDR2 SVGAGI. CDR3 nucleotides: TGTGCCAGCAGTTTCCGGACACCCGTCGACTATGGCTACACCTTC. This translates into CASSFRTPVDYGYTF.

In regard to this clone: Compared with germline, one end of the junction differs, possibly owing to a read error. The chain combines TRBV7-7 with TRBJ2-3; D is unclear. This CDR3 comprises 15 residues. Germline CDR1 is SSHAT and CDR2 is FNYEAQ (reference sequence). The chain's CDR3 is CASSLDRTSTDTQYF. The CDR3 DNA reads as TGTGCTAGCAGCTTAGACCGTACTAGCACAGATACGCAGTATTTT.

CDR3 amino acids: CASSLRGGSNGYTF. CDR3 coding DNA: TGTGCCAGCAGTTTGAGAGGGGGCAGTAATGGCTACACCTTC. V and J are TRBV27 and TRBJ1-2; 7 bases line up with TRBD1. CDR1 MNHEY and CDR2 SMNVEV come from the germline V gene (reference sequence). The CDR3 sequence is 14 residues long. V was clipped by 3 bases and J by 6 bases; unmatched bases: 7.

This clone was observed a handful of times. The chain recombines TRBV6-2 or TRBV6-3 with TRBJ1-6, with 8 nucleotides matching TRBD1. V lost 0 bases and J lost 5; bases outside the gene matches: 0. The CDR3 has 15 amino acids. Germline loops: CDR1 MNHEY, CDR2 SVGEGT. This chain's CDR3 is CASSYSTGDNSPLHF. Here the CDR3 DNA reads TGTGCCAGCAGTTACTCGACAGGGGATAATTCACCCCTCCACTTT.

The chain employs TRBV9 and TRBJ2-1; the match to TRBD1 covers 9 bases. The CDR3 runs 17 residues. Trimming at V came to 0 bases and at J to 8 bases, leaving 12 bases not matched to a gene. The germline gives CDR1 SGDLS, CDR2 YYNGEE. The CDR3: CASSVAPLGQGQDEQFF. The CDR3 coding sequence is TGTGCCAGCAGCGTAGCTCCCTTAGGACAGGGGCAAGATGAGCAGTTCTTC.

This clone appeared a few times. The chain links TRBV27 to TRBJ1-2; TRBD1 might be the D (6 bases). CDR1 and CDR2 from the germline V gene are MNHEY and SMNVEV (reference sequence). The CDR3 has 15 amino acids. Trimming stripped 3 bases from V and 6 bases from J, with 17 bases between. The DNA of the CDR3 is TGTGCCAGCAGTTTTGGGCGTGGGACATTTAATGGCTACACCTTC. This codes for CASSFGRGTFNGYTF.